This entry lists 12 T cell receptor beta chains sequenced from one sample in a study of blood T cell repertoires in COVID-19. The repertoire was sequenced with immunoSEQ multiplex PCR; TCRdb's copy has only in-frame clones and lacks some. The repertoire holds roughly 130,000 clones, with roughly four fifths as singletons. Sequencing was performed on PBMCs or T cells enriched from blood (not recorded which). Receptors were obtained from a woman in her fifties or sixties with acute COVID-19.

V and J are TRBV6-1 and TRBJ1-3, with 7 bases that match TRBD1. The CDR3 is 14 residues long. V shed 3 bases and J 6 bases; nucleotides not matched to a gene: 5. Germline V gene lookup returns CDR1 MNHNS and CDR2 SASEGT. The CDR3 region is CASSESQGENTIYF. The CDR3 DNA sequence: TGTGCCAGCAGTGAGAGCCAGGGGGAAAACACCATATATTTT.

This chain joins TRBV7-2 and TRBJ2-3; 8 positions match TRBD2. This CDR3 region has 16 residues. With 4 bases clipped from V and 2 bases from J, the junction kept 8 bases outside the gene matches. Germline V gene sequence: CDR1 SGHTA, CDR2 FQGNSA. In DNA, the CDR3 is TGTGCCAGCAGCTCCCGCGGGAGGACTAACACAGATACGCAGTATTTT. Residues: CASSSRGRTNTDTQYF.

The chain employs TRBV15 and TRBJ2-2; 8 bases are a match to TRBD2. The CDR3 length is 16 residues. The V and J ends lost 4 bases and 7 bases, in that order; junction bases with no gene match: 11. Germline loops: CDR1 LNHNV, CDR2 YYDKDF (reference sequence). In DNA form, the CDR3 reads TGTGCCACCAGCATAATCGGGAGGGCGGGAAGCGGGGAGCTGTTTTTT. Translated, it gives CATSIIGRAGSGELFF.

This rearrangement joins TRBV7-3 to TRBJ2-2; D is possibly TRBD1 (6 bases). CDR1 is SGHTA, CDR2 FQGTGA, per germline. The CDR3 runs to 15 residues. Trimming left V 5 bases short and J 7 bases short, with 17 bases between. In nucleotides, the CDR3 is TGTGCCAGCAGCACAGCCCAGGGGATGGTCGGGGAGCTGTTTTTT. It is translated as CASSTAQGMVGELFF.

This clone was observed once. This chain joins TRBV5-4 and TRBJ1-6; maybe TRBD1 (5 bases). With 4 bases removed from V and 7 bases from J, the gap between germline ends came to 15 bases. The CDR3 covers 15 residues. CDR1 and CDR2 from the germline V gene are SGHNT and YYREEE (reference sequence). The CDR3 protein is CASSGGWGLNSPLHF. Here the CDR3 DNA reads TGTGCCAGCAGCGGGGGGTGGGGACTGAATTCACCCCTCCACTTT.

The CDR3 DNA sequence: TGTGCCAGCAGCTTAGATCCCCAGGGCGAGCAGTACTTC. This sequence encodes CASSLDPQGEQYF. This chain links TRBV11-2 with TRBJ2-7; a possible D gene is TRBD1 (5 bases). The CDR3 is made up of 13 amino acids. Trimming removed 0 bases at V and 6 bases at J, with 9 bases between. Looked up from germline, CDR1 is SGHAT and CDR2 is FQNNGV.

This clone was seen a few times. The chain combines TRBV5-4 with TRBJ1-2; 8 positions match TRBD1. CDR3 length: 14 amino acids. The J segment lost 2 bases and the V segment lost 4 bases, leaving 4 bases of the junction unmatched. The germline V gene encodes CDR1 SGHNT and CDR2 YYREEE (reference sequence). CDR3 sequence: CASSRQGRNYGYTF. The CDR3 DNA reads as TGTGCCAGCAGCCGACAGGGGCGGAACTATGGCTACACCTTC.

The rearrangement links TRBV7-2 to TRBJ2-1; 8 bases map to TRBD2. The CDR3 length is 15 residues. Trimming at V came to 1 base and at J to 7 bases, leaving 6 bases not matched to a gene. CDR1 SGHTA and CDR2 FQGNSA come from the germline V gene. CDR3 protein: CASSLDGRAANEQFF. The CDR3 nucleotides read TGTGCCAGCAGCTTAGACGGGAGGGCCGCAAATGAGCAGTTCTTC. Using reference TRBV7-2 and TRBJ2-1 for the parts outside the CDR3, the full variable domain is GAGVSQSPSNKVTEKGKDVELRCDPISGHTALYWYRQSLGQGLEFLIYFQGNSAPDKSGLPSDRFSAERTGGSVSTLTIQRTQQEDSAVYLCASSLDGRAANEQFFGPGTRLTVL.

This chain connects TRBV7-9 to TRBJ2-7, with 11 bases identical to TRBD2. The germline CDR1 and CDR2 sequences are SEHNR and FQNEAQ (reference sequence). With 5 bases clipped from V and 4 bases from J, the junction kept 10 bases outside the gene matches. The CDR3 length is 16 residues. The DNA of the CDR3 is TGTGCCAGCAGCCCCCCTCGGCTAGCGGGAGGATACGAGCAGTACTTC. Its translation: CASSPPRLAGGYEQYF.

Regarding this clone: This CDR3 is also generated by other DNA sequences in the sample. This chain links TRBV4-1 with TRBJ2-1; no clear D gene. Per germline, CDR1 MGHRA and CDR2 YSYEKL. Trimming took off 0 bases at V and 4 bases at J, with 4 bases between the two ends. CDR3 length equals 13 residues. For the CDR3, the DNA is TGCGCCAGCAGCCAAGACTTTTACAATGAGCAGTTCTTC. It encodes CASSQDFYNEQFF.

This chain connects TRBV7-2 to TRBJ2-1; D is unresolved. Germline V gives CDR1 SGHTA, CDR2 FQGNSA. V gave up 1 base and J gave up 0 bases, with 7 bases separating them. CDR3 length: 15 residues. CDR3 sequence: CASSLVGVSYNEQFF. As DNA, the CDR3 is TGTGCCAGCAGCTTAGTCGGAGTCTCCTACAATGAGCAGTTCTTC.

The rearrangement links TRBV3-1 (or the pseudogene TRBV3-2) to TRBJ2-7, with 8 bases lining up with TRBD2. Germline CDR1 and CDR2: LGHDT and YNNKEL (reference sequence). The V and J ends lost 0 bases and 4 bases, in that order; junction bases with no gene match: 14. This CDR3 has 18 residues. The CDR3 sequence: CASSQEVYGTRSGYEQYF. CDR3 sequence (DNA): TGTGCCAGCAGCCAAGAGGTCTACGGGACTAGGTCGGGGTACGAGCAGTACTTC.